This entry lists 6 T cell receptor beta chains sequenced from one sample in a study of T cells in Graves' hyperthyroidism and ophthalmopathy. The investigators amplified TCR beta CDR3 regions from RNA transcripts. The HTBI primer set served for first-round RT-PCR of the TCR CDR3. TCRdb processed the multiplex PCR reads anew with MiXCR; each CDR3 protein has one entry. Altogether about 680,000 distinct CDR3 sequences are present, under 45% being singletons, with the ten largest covering roughly 31%. The specimen was blood. The receptors were sampled from a woman between 40 and 50 years old with Graves' hyperthyroidism.

This rearrangement joins TRBV28 to TRBJ2-5; TRBD2 might be the D (6 bases). Germline V gives CDR1 MDHEN, CDR2 SYDVKM. The V end was cut by 6 bases, the J end by 5 bases, with 13 bases between. CDR3 length: 13 amino acids. In DNA form, the CDR3 reads TGTGCCAGCAGGATCGGGAGAAAGGAGACCCAGTACTTC. Translation: CASRIGRKETQYF.

The rearrangement joins TRBV10-3 to TRBJ1-6, with D maybe TRBD1 (5 bases). The germline V gene encodes CDR1 ENHRY and CDR2 SYGVKD. This CDR3 comprises 16 residues. Trimming took 6 bases from V and 0 from J, leaving 12 bases between them. CDR3 sequence: CAIRPQGSSYNSPLHF. CDR3 DNA sequence: TGTGCCATCAGGCCTCAGGGAAGCTCCTATAATTCACCCCTCCACTTT.

This clonotype was detected only a few times. A read error may explain this, as a much larger clone is one base away. V usage is TRBV14 and J usage is TRBJ1-1; 7 bases fit TRBD1. V was clipped by 6 bases and J by 7 bases; unmatched bases: 5. Germline V gives CDR1 SGHDN, CDR2 FVKESK. The CDR3 totals 12 residues. DNA for the CDR3: TGTGCCAGCAGTCCACAGGGGATTGAAGCTTTCTTT. Translated: CASSPQGIEAFF.

The chain recombines TRBV4-3 with TRBJ1-2; D is unresolved. Trimming left V 0 bases short and J 3 bases short, with 11 bases between. This CDR3 is 15 amino acids long. The germline V gene has CDR1 LGHNA and CDR2 YSLEER. CDR3 in DNA: TGCGCCAGCAGCCAAGATGAGAACAGCTACTATGGCTACACCTTC. It is translated as CASSQDENSYYGYTF.

The rearrangement links TRBV24-1 to TRBJ2-6, with 11 nucleotides matching TRBD1. The trim removed 9 bases at V and 0 bases at J, leaving 3 bases unmatched. The CDR3 runs to 16 residues. Germline V gene lookup returns CDR1 KGHDR and CDR2 SFDVKD. The CDR3 here is CATGGTGGSGANVLTF. DNA of the CDR3: TGTGCCACCGGCGGGACAGGGGGCTCTGGGGCCAACGTCCTGACTTTC.

This clonotype was counted many times. This rearrangement joins TRBV29-1 to TRBJ1-2; D not certain. The length of the CDR3 is 13 residues. V was trimmed by 5 bases and J by 0 bases, leaving 10 bases between them. From germline, CDR1 is SQVTM and CDR2 ANQGSEA. The CDR3 sequence is CSVRDNTNYGYTF. Here the CDR3 DNA reads TGCAGCGTTAGAGACAATACTAACTATGGCTACACCTTC.